What follows are 28 T cell receptor beta chains derived from one specimen sequenced in a study of T cells in Graves' hyperthyroidism and ophthalmopathy. TCR beta CDR3 region amplification was performed from RNA transcripts. First-round RT-PCR targeting the TCR CDR3 was performed with the HTBI primer set. TCRdb re-called the multiplex PCR reads through MiXCR, storing one row per CDR3 protein. There are hundreds of thousands of distinct CDR3 sequences in the sample; about 13% occur only once, and 9.2% lies in the top ten. The sequenced sample consisted of blood. The receptors come from a woman younger than 35 with Graves' hyperthyroidism.

There are a few counts of this clonotype. This may arise from a read error, as a much more abundant clone is one base away. The chain combines TRBV12-3 or TRBV12-4 with TRBJ1-2; D is unclear. This CDR3 spans 13 amino acids. Between the trimmed V and J ends, which lost 1 base and 3 bases, there was a span of 6 bases. The CDR3 loop reads CASSLGVDYGYTF. The CDR3 coding sequence is TGTGCCAGCAGTTTAGGGGTTGACTATGGCTACACCTTC.

This chain uses TRBV11-2 with TRBJ2-5, with no clear D. Between the trimmed V and J ends, which lost 5 bases and 3 bases, there was a span of 10 bases. The CDR3 runs to 13 residues. Per the germline V gene, CDR1 is SGHAT and CDR2 is FQNNGV. The CDR3 spells CASSRAFKETQYF. In nucleotides, the CDR3 is TGTGCCAGCAGCCGGGCCTTTAAAGAGACCCAGTACTTC.

This clonotype was seen more than once but under ten times. This chain links TRBV5-1 with TRBJ1-1, with D unresolved. V shed 4 bases and J shed 0 bases, with 10 bases lying between them. Germline CDR1 is SGHRS and CDR2 is YFSETQ. This CDR3 has 14 amino acids. The CDR3 is CASSVQSLNTEAFF. In DNA, the CDR3 is TGCGCCAGCAGCGTACAGAGTCTGAACACTGAAGCTTTCTTT.

The sample holds many counts of this clonotype. The rearrangement joins TRBV5-1 to TRBJ2-1; D ambiguous. The V gene's germline CDR1 is SGHRS and CDR2 YFSETQ. This CDR3 has 16 residues. Deletions cut 3 bases from V and 0 bases from J, with 13 bases between. This chain's CDR3 is CASSSDPQSSYNEQFF. CDR3 coding DNA: TGCGCCAGCAGCTCGGACCCTCAGAGCTCCTACAATGAGCAGTTCTTC.

This clonotype has at least ten counts. V usage is TRBV28 and J usage is TRBJ2-1, with 12 nucleotides matching TRBD2. Per germline, CDR1 MDHEN and CDR2 SYDVKM. CDR3 size: 16 residues. J lost 6 bases, V lost 1 base, and 4 bases had no gene match. Here the CDR3 DNA reads TGTGCCAGCAGTTTATTTCCTAGCGGGAGGGCCAATGAGCAGTTCTTC. Residues: CASSLFPSGRANEQFF.

At least ten counts were recorded for this clonotype. The rearrangement joins TRBV20-1 to TRBJ2-5, with D possibly matching TRBD1 (7 bases). Germline assignment: CDR1 DFQATT and CDR2 SNEGSKA (reference sequence). The CDR3 covers 14 residues. Trimming removed 3 bases from V and 5 bases from J, with 16 bases in between. CDR3 residues: CSASRQPGGETQYF. CDR3 coding DNA: TGCAGTGCTAGCCGGCAGCCAGGGGGGGAGACCCAGTACTTC.

V usage is TRBV6-1 and J usage is TRBJ2-7; 7 nucleotides match TRBD1. Germline V lookup: CDR1 MNHNS, CDR2 SASEGT. The CDR3 extends over 13 amino acids. Germline trimming cut 7 bases from V and 3 bases from J; bases unmatched to any gene: 6. The chain's CDR3 is CASTTTGFYEQYF. Here the CDR3 DNA reads TGTGCCAGCACGACGACAGGGTTCTACGAGCAGTACTTC.

This clonotype has just a few counts. The CDR3 region is CASTGGPRQGELIDGYTF. Written as DNA, the CDR3 is TGTGCCAGCACCGGAGGTCCGCGACAGGGGGAGTTAATTGATGGCTACACCTTC. The chain combines TRBV9 with TRBJ1-2; 9 bases are shared with TRBD1. J lost 6 bases, V lost 6 bases, and 21 bases had no gene match. The CDR3 totals 18 residues. In germline, CDR1 is SGDLS, CDR2 YYNGEE.

This clonotype was detected many times. The V call is TRBV20-1, the J call TRBJ2-2; D unresolved. Between the trimmed V and J ends, which lost 7 bases and 0 bases, there was a span of 6 bases. Germline values: CDR1 DFQATT, CDR2 SNEGSKA (reference sequence). This CDR3 comprises 12 residues. CDR3 DNA sequence: TGCAGTGTTCCGACGAACACCGGGGAGCTGTTTTTT. Translation gives CSVPTNTGELFF.

The chain couples TRBV19 to TRBJ2-7; D is uncertain. Germline CDR1 reads LNHDA; CDR2 reads SQIVND (reference sequence). Trimming shortened V by 3 bases and J by 2 bases, and 8 bases separated the two germline ends. CDR3 length: 13 amino acids. CDR3 sequence: CASSIEPTYEQYF. CDR3 bases: TGTGCCAGTAGTATCGAGCCAACCTACGAGCAGTACTTC.

The sample holds a few counts of this clonotype. The genes are TRBV20-1 and TRBJ2-5, with TRBD2 identical over 11 bases. The germline gives CDR1 DFQATT, CDR2 SNEGSKA (reference sequence). CDR3 length equals 16 residues. Germline trimming cut 5 bases from V and 0 bases from J; bases unmatched to any gene: 8. CDR3 protein: CSAPPSGRPYQETQYF. In nucleotides, the CDR3 is TGCAGTGCTCCCCCTAGCGGGAGGCCCTACCAAGAGACCCAGTACTTC.

This clonotype has only a few counts. CDR3 coding DNA: TGCGCCAGCAGTACCGGGGGGGGCTTAACCGAGCAGTACTTC. This encodes CASSTGGGLTEQYF. The chain employs TRBV5-1 and TRBJ2-7; 8 bases map to TRBD2. The junction had 10 bases not matched to a gene; V was cut back by 5 bases and J by 6 bases. The germline CDR1 and CDR2 sequences are SGHRS and YFSETQ. CDR3 length: 14 residues.

This clonotype was recorded many times. The chain couples TRBV19 to TRBJ2-7; TRBD1 aligns across 8 bases. CDR1 is LNHDA and CDR2 is SQIVND in the germline V gene (reference sequence). Unmatched junction bases numbered 8, after V lost 6 bases and J lost 7 bases. The CDR3 is 13 amino acids. In DNA form, the CDR3 reads TGTGCCAGTAGGAGGGACAGGCTGGGGGAGCAGTACTTC. Residues: CASRRDRLGEQYF. The whole variable domain, remainder taken from reference TRBV19 and TRBJ2-7, is DGGITQSPKYLFRKEGQNVTLSCEQNLNHDAMYWYRQDPGQGLRLIYYSQIVNDFQKGDIAEGYSVSREKKESFPLTVTSAQKNPTAFYLCASRRDRLGEQYFGPGTRLTVT.

This clonotype was found many times. The J gene is TRBJ1-1, the V gene TRBV24-1; 7 positions agree with TRBD1. J lost 9 bases, V lost 5 bases, and 5 bases had no gene match. This CDR3 comprises 12 residues. Germline CDR1 KGHDR, CDR2 SFDVKD. The CDR3 protein is CATSGPTGKAFF. Written as DNA, the CDR3 is TGTGCCACCAGTGGACCGACAGGGAAAGCTTTCTTT.

This clonotype occurred many times. The genes are TRBV18 and TRBJ1-1, with D possibly TRBD1 on 5 matching bases. Germline V gene sequence: CDR1 KGHSH, CDR2 LQKENI. The CDR3 loop spans 15 amino acids. V lost 6 bases and J lost 0, with 14 bases in between. This CDR3 reads CASSYRNGMNTEAFF. The CDR3 DNA is TGTGCCAGCTCCTACAGGAATGGGATGAACACTGAAGCTTTCTTT.

This chain uses TRBV12-3 or TRBV12-4 with TRBJ2-7; TRBD2 aligns across 12 bases. The CDR3 is made up of 16 amino acids. V trimming: 6 bases; J trimming: 5 bases; junction bases outside the gene matches: 11. The CDR3 region is CASSRRLAGENHEQYF. The CDR3 DNA reads as TGTGCCAGCAGCCGAAGACTAGCGGGGGAAAATCACGAGCAGTACTTC.

In this sample, this clonotype turned up many times. The J gene is TRBJ2-5, the V gene TRBV18; the D is unclear. Deletions cut 0 bases from V and 1 base from J, with 6 bases between. CDR1 is KGHSH, CDR2 LQKENI, per germline. The CDR3 totals 14 residues. CDR3 in amino acids: CASSPPGIQETQYF. The DNA for the CDR3 is TGTGCCAGCTCACCACCCGGCATCCAAGAGACCCAGTACTTC.

This clonotype was seen many times. CDR3 sequence reads: CAISDPTGAGETQYF. CDR3 DNA sequence: TGTGCCATCAGTGATCCCACGGGGGCTGGGGAGACCCAGTACTTC. The rearrangement uses TRBV10-3 and TRBJ2-5; D assignment may be TRBD1 or TRBD2 (6 bases each). Germline assignment: CDR1 ENHRY and CDR2 SYGVKD. Trimming shortened V by 3 bases and J by 5 bases, and 16 bases separated the two germline ends. This CDR3 region has 15 residues.

This clonotype has at least ten counts. The chain links TRBV30 to TRBJ1-1; maybe TRBD1 (5 bases). Germline V gene sequence: CDR1 GTSNPN, CDR2 SVGIG (reference sequence). V gave up 3 bases and J gave up 4 bases, with 12 bases separating them. The CDR3 covers 13 residues. The CDR3 DNA reads as TGTGCCTGGAGGGGCCCTGGGGCCACTGAAGCTTTCTTT. Translation: CAWRGPGATEAFF.

This clonotype was seen repeatedly, ten times or more. CDR3 sequence: CASSEHANYGYTF. The CDR3 nucleotides read TGCGCCAGCAGTGAGCACGCTAACTATGGCTACACCTTC. The J gene is TRBJ1-2, the V gene TRBV10-1; no firm D call. Trimming stripped 2 bases from V and 0 bases from J, with 4 bases between. The CDR3 covers 13 residues. Germline V gene sequence: CDR1 WNHNN, CDR2 SYGVQD (reference sequence).

At least ten counts were recorded for this clonotype. The genes are TRBV12-3 or TRBV12-4 and TRBJ2-5; D not resolved. The V end lost 6 bases, the J end lost 5 bases, and 13 bases lay between the germline ends. The CDR3 is made up of 13 amino acids. The CDR3 reads CASSPQGWETQYF. The CDR3 nucleotides read TGTGCCAGCAGCCCCCAAGGGTGGGAGACCCAGTACTTC.

This clonotype appeared a few times. The chain joins TRBV24-1 to TRBJ2-1; 10 nucleotides match TRBD1. Germline V lookup: CDR1 KGHDR, CDR2 SFDVKD. The length of the CDR3 is 14 residues. Trimming at V came to 2 bases and at J to 7 bases, leaving 1 base not matched to a gene. The CDR3 nucleotides are TGTGCCACCAGTGATTGGGACAGGGGAAATGAGCAGTTCTTC. As protein: CATSDWDRGNEQFF.

This clonotype was observed at least ten times. V is TRBV20-1 and J is TRBJ1-1; no clear D. V was trimmed by 6 bases and J by 2 bases, leaving 16 bases between them. Germline CDR1 is DFQATT and CDR2 is SNEGSKA (reference sequence). The CDR3 is made up of 14 amino acids. The CDR3 sequence is CSAPPPGPNTEAFF. The DNA of the CDR3 is TGCAGTGCCCCCCCCCCCGGACCTAACACTGAAGCTTTCTTT.

This clonotype was seen many times. The chain couples TRBV28 to TRBJ2-7; unclear D gene. The CDR3 is 12 residues long. Trimming left V 1 base short and J 6 bases short, with 7 bases between. Per the germline V gene, CDR1 is MDHEN and CDR2 is SYDVKM. CDR3 loop: CASSLSTSEQYF. CDR3 nucleotide sequence: TGTGCCAGCAGTTTATCCACCAGCGAGCAGTACTTC. The full variable domain, its missing parts supplied by reference TRBV28 and TRBJ2-7, is DVKVTQSSRYLVKRTGEKVFLECVQDMDHENMFWYRQDPGLGLRLIYFSYDVKMKEKGDIPEGYSVSREKKERFSLILESASTNQTSMYLCASSLSTSEQYFGPGTRLTVT.

The chain joins TRBV11-2 to TRBJ2-7; maybe TRBD1 (6 bases). This CDR3 has 13 amino acids. The V gene lost 5 bases and the J gene lost 3 bases, with 11 bases spanning the gap. Germline V gives CDR1 SGHAT, CDR2 FQNNGV. Here the CDR3 DNA reads TGTGCCAGCAGCGCGGACAGACACTACGAGCAGTACTTC. Its protein product is CASSADRHYEQYF.

J is TRBJ2-1 and V is TRBV4-2; 11 positions match TRBD2. Germline loops: CDR1 LGHNA, CDR2 YNFKEQ. V gave up 4 bases and J gave up 5 bases; unmatched junction bases: 16. There are 19 residues in the CDR3. In DNA, the CDR3 is TGTGCCAGCAGCCTCCCAGGTAATAGCGGGGGGGCGAAGGACAATGAGCAGTTCTTC. This codes for CASSLPGNSGGAKDNEQFF.

The rearrangement joins TRBV15 to TRBJ1-6; 12 bases agree with TRBD1. Germline CDR1 LNHNV, CDR2 YYDKDF (reference sequence). The CDR3 is made up of 17 amino acids. V trimming: 2 bases; J trimming: 6 bases; junction bases outside the gene matches: 5. The CDR3 coding sequence is TGTGCCACCAGCAGACCGGGACAGGGGGCGACTAATTCACCCCTCCACTTT. Translation gives CATSRPGQGATNSPLHF.

V gene TRBV2 combines with J gene TRBJ2-1; the match to TRBD2 covers 15 bases. This CDR3 region has 17 residues. Germline V lookup: CDR1 SNHLY, CDR2 FYNNEI. V shed 4 bases and J 7 bases; nucleotides not matched to a gene: 8. CDR3 coding DNA: TGTGCCAGCAGTGGGACTAGCGGGGGGGCTTTGAGAAATGAGCAGTTCTTC. Amino acid sequence: CASSGTSGGALRNEQFF.